These T cell receptor beta chains were read from a single sample in a study of vaccination and CD4 T cells after COVID-19. Their specific antigens are unknown. MiXCR was run by TCRdb on the PCR reads, yielding one entry per CDR3 protein. Among about 14,000 distinct CDR3 sequences, around 30% were seen once, and the ten largest hold around 19%. The source was CD4+ T cells from blood, cultured in vitro, collected before SARS-CoV-2 vaccination. The receptors here all came from a human donor who received a COVID-19 vaccine. Each CDR3 is given without its conserved first and last residue.

TRBV25-1	TRBJ2-1	ATTNRAPYNEQF
TRBV5-6	TRBJ2-5	ASSLGMAQETQY
TRBV27	TRBJ1-1	ASSPRQTQTTEAF
TRBV6-5	TRBJ2-5	ASSYTGLVGEQETQY
TRBV3-1	TRBJ1-2	ASSVRGVYGYT
TRBV2	TRBJ2-7	ASTPLFYEQY
TRBV10-1	TRBJ2-2	ASSESRIAHGGELF
TRBV19	TRBJ2-5	ASSIGGAKETQY
TRBV27	TRBJ2-5	ASSFNDMETQY
TRBV21-1	TRBJ2-3	ASSTGSTDTQY
TRBV6-1	TRBJ2-5	ASSQLSGWGETQY
TRBV24-1	TRBJ2-3	ATRDATDTQY
TRBV19	TRBJ2-3	ASSIGDRDGTDTQY
TRBV29-1	TRBJ1-2	SVGRFGTNYGYT
TRBV20-1	TRBJ1-6	SARDYGSGSPLH
TRBV7-9	TRBJ2-1	ASSLLRGSSYNEQF
TRBV19	TRBJ1-2	ASSKRGRDGYT
TRBV6-5	TRBJ1-3	ASSYVGGGNTIY
TRBV20-1	TRBJ1-5	SAIGGSNQPQH
TRBV10-3	TRBJ2-1	ATYGGQSYNEQF
TRBV2	TRBJ2-7	ASSDVLAGGYEQY
TRBV18	TRBJ1-5	ASSPGGGGDQPQH
TRBV19	TRBJ2-1	ASSNEQF
TRBV30	TRBJ2-2	AWSKSLVGTGELF
TRBV7-9	TRBJ2-7	ASSLQVHEQY
TRBV7-2	TRBJ1-6	ASISGGAGNSPLH
TRBV20-1	TRBJ2-2	SARGVGGRAGELF
TRBV5-1	TRBJ1-1	ASSTGRTNTEAF
TRBV6-4	TRBJ1-1	ASRQNMNTEAF
TRBV25-1	TRBJ1-1	ASSRGLMNTEAF
TRBV12-3/TRBV12-4	TRBJ2-5	ASSLPRTGRFQETQY
TRBV7-2	TRBJ2-2	ASSLKRGGSGELF
TRBV6-1	TRBJ2-2	ASSAGTSGAPTGELF
TRBV12-5	TRBJ2-7	ASGLTRYEQY
TRBV2	TRBJ1-2	ASSEPRGYGYT
TRBV5-1	TRBJ2-7	ASSRRPGQHIQSSYEQY
TRBV29-1	TRBJ1-2	SVDGDRVSSGYT
TRBV20-1	TRBJ2-7	SAQGRGISYEQY
TRBV12-3/TRBV12-4	TRBJ1-2	ASSRQPNYGYT
TRBV5-4	TRBJ2-3	ASSFYSGGRVDTQY